This T cell receptor beta chain was identified during a study of cytomegalovirus exposure and HLA in healthy donors (dated by TCRdb to 2016 to 2017). About the study as a whole: According to a later analysis, the roughly 120 validation repertoires were produced on the same platform as the approximately 610 repertoires of the first cohort. The study was designed to test whether signatures of past pathogen exposure could be identified by cataloging public T cell receptors. In addition to the first cohort of hundreds of subjects, a separate validation cohort of approximately 120 different subjects was used. High-throughput TCR immunosequencing, statistical association of individual TCRs with disease status, and machine learning were combined to predict cytomegalovirus infection status. The full study reports these points: Most TCR sequences were seen in very few donors, while some public TCRs were found in many individuals. The study gave a list of over 150 TCR beta chains associated with cytomegalovirus. A few of the identified cytomegalovirus-associated TCR beta chains were confirmed in vitro to be specific for cytomegalovirus antigens. Cytomegalovirus status was reported to be diagnosed by the classifier with high specificity and sensitivity in both the original and validation cohorts. A later analysis lacked HLA typing for the validation cohort, so it scored co-occurrence in that cohort across all 110 or so repertoires. The authors suggested that the approach could potentially be extended to other disease states and immunological phenotypes. Subsequent analysis determined that TCRs grouped into clusters in the first cohort also showed a tendency toward co-occurrence across the roughly 110 validation repertoires, and 85% to 95% of cluster scores exceeded 0.

Receptor amplification or capture employed the immunoSEQ multiplex PCR assay. From the authors' description of their analysis: A statistical classification framework was built for diagnosing cytomegalovirus status from the catalog of TCR beta chain sequences. Not all clones reach the TCRdb copy of this immuneACCESS table, which keeps in-frame sequences only. Checked studies attribute under half of the gap to unresolved V genes and leave the rest unexplained. The DNA gave D and trimming, while V, J and clone size come from that table. The sample table records fewer than 150,000 clones; about 87% of these occur just once. The ten largest clones capture about 1.8% of the sample. Including cysteine and phenylalanine, the CDR3 has 12 amino acids. Of all the DNA, just the CDR3 is kept, 36 bases in frame from base 1. From a lookup of the germline V gene, CDR1 and CDR2 are SGDLS and YYNGEE. Relative to germline, V is 0 bases shorter and J is 9 bases shorter, with 7 bases between their ends.

Note on this clone: The antigen it binds to is not known. Base qualities were left out, and no much larger clone turns up one base away.

The donors belonged to the validation cohort of around 130 subjects, which was separate from the roughly 700-subject first cohort. This sequence was found in a man aged 18 to 35 in good health and CMV-seronegative. Material for sequencing was PBMCs. The V and J genes are TRBV9 and TRBJ2-1, with the D gene not confidently named. CDR3 protein: CASSVGDSEQFF. The DNA sequence follows: TGTGCCAGCAGCGTAGGCGATAGTGAGCAGTTCTTC.